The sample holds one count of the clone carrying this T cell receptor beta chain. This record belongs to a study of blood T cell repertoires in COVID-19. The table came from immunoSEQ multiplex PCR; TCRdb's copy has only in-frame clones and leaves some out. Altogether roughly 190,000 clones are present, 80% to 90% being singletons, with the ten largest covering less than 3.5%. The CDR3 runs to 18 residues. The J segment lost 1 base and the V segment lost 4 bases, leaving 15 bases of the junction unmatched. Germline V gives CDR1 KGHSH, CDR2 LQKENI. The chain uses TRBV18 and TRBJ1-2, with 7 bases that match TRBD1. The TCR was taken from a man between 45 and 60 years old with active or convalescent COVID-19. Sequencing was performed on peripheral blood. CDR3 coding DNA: TGTGCCAGCTCACGGAGTCTGGCTGGACAGGTTGATAACTATGGCTACACCTTC. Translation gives CASSRSLAGQVDNYGYTF.